These T cell receptor beta chains were read from a single sample in a study of cytomegalovirus exposure and HLA in healthy donors. The table came from immunoSEQ multiplex PCR; TCRdb's copy has only in-frame clones and leaves some out. Of 95,000 to 100,000 clones in the sample, around four fifths are singletons; the top ten hold more than 3%. The specimen sequenced was PBMCs. The receptor source for this set is a female donor in good health and CMV-seropositive. The CDR3 runs from the conserved cysteine through the conserved F or W. A D gene is named only where the DNA matches it firmly. Not every row has a clone size; where given, it reads once, few, many or a size class.

>TRBJ2-1|TRBD1|TRBV13|-
TGTGCCAGCAGCACCACTTTGGGACAGGTGGACAATGAGCAGTTCTTC
CASSTTLGQVDNEQFF
>TRBJ2-3|TRBD2|TRBV28|-
TGTGCCAGCAGTTTTCGGCTAGCGGGAGGGCAGGCGGCGCAGTATTTT
CASSFRLAGGQAAQYF
>TRBJ2-5|TRBD2|TRBV5-1|once
TGCGCCAGCAGCTTGTTTGGGGGGGGAGAGACCCAGTACTTC
CASSLFGGGETQYF
>TRBJ1-4|-|TRBV13|-
TGTGCCAGCAGCTTTAGAACGGCCCAGGCTGATAATGAAAAACTGTTTTTT
CASSFRTAQADNEKLFF
>TRBJ2-1|TRBD2|TRBV10-2|-
TGCGCCAGCAGTGTTAATGTCGGACTAGCGGGGACTCAGTTCTTC
CASSVNVGLAGTQFF
>TRBJ2-5|-|TRBV18|-
TGTGCCAGCTCACCAAAGGAGCGGGAGACCCAGTACTTC
CASSPKERETQYF
>TRBJ1-1|-|TRBV7-9|-
TGTGCCAGCAGCCCCCACCAGACAGGCGAAGCTTTCTTT
CASSPHQTGEAFF
>TRBJ2-7|-|TRBV4-1|-
TGCGCCAGCAGCCAAGTTTTACGGGAATCCTACGAGCAGTACTTC
CASSQVLRESYEQYF
>TRBJ2-5|-|TRBV29-1|-
TGCAGCGTTGCAGGGAATTTGGAGACTCAGTACTTC
CSVAGNLETQYF
>TRBJ2-2|TRBD2|TRBV19|-
TGTGCCAGTAGTATTTCAGCGGGAGCTCTATTGGACACCGGGGAGCTGTTTTTT
CASSISAGALLDTGELFF
>TRBJ1-2|TRBD1|TRBV6-6|-
TGTGCCAGCAGTTACCCGGGGACAGGGGGAGACTATGGCTACACCTTC
CASSYPGTGGDYGYTF
>TRBJ2-3|TRBD2|TRBV27|-
TGTGCCAGCAGTTTAGGGGTTGGGGGGGGTACAGATACGCAGTATTTT
CASSLGVGGGTDTQYF
>TRBJ2-7|TRBD2|TRBV29-1|-
TGCAGCGTCGGACTAGCGGGATTCTCCTACGAGCAGTACTTC
CSVGLAGFSYEQYF
>TRBJ2-1|TRBD1|TRBV27|-
TGTGCCAGCAGCAACAGGGGCTACAATGAGCAGTTCTTC
CASSNRGYNEQFF
>TRBJ1-1|-|TRBV30|-
TGTGCCTGGACCCTGGGGCCGTCGAACACTGAAGCTTTCTTT
CAWTLGPSNTEAFF
>TRBJ1-5|TRBD1|TRBV10-2|-
TGCGCCAGCACCCGGGACAGGGGCAATCAGCCCCAGCATTTT
CASTRDRGNQPQHF
>TRBJ2-1|TRBD2|TRBV7-9|few
TGTGCCAGCAGCTTGGGACTAGCGGGCTTCTCCTACAATGAGCAGTTCTTC
CASSLGLAGFSYNEQFF
>TRBJ1-3|TRBD1|TRBV6-1|-
TGTGCCAGCAGTCTGACAGGGGCTGGAAACACCATATATTTT
CASSLTGAGNTIYF
>TRBJ1-1|-|TRBV7-8|-
TGTGCCAGCAGCTCCCGGCGGATCGGGAACACTGAAGCTTTCTTT
CASSSRRIGNTEAFF
>TRBJ1-1|-|TRBV5-4|-
TGTGCCAGCAGCCCAGTTAGTGTGGGCTCGGTGAACACTGAAGCTTTCTTT
CASSPVSVGSVNTEAFF